Shown below are 23 T cell receptor beta chains from a single sample sequenced in a study of blood T cell repertoires in COVID-19. Assay: immunoSEQ multiplex PCR; the TCRdb copy retains only in-frame clones and omits some. The table has tens of thousands of clones, more than 80% seen once; the top ten hold 3% to 4.5%. The sequenced material came from PBMCs or T cells enriched from blood (not recorded which). Receptors were obtained from a woman in her thirties or forties with acute COVID-19.

This clone was seen only a few times. This chain links TRBV28 with TRBJ1-4; tentative D call: TRBD1 (5 bases). Germline CDR1 reads MDHEN; CDR2 reads SYDVKM. V lost 1 base, J lost 5 bases, and 5 bases lay in between. This CDR3 region has 13 residues. CDR3 residues: CASSLSGNEKLFF. The CDR3 DNA follows: TGTGCCAGCAGTTTATCAGGGAATGAAAAACTGTTTTTT.

The rearrangement joins TRBV7-3 to TRBJ2-1; a weak D match, TRBD2 (6 bases). The V gene lost 5 bases and the J gene lost 8 bases, with 19 bases spanning the gap. CDR1 SGHTA and CDR2 FQGTGA come from the germline V gene. The CDR3 runs 15 residues. In DNA form, the CDR3 reads TGTGCCAGCAGCCCAGAGTTCGGGAGAAAGGATGAGCAGTTCTTC. This codes for CASSPEFGRKDEQFF.

The CDR3 nucleotides are TGTGCCAGCAGCCCGCCGGGTCGGGAGACCCAGTACTTC. This codes for CASSPPGRETQYF. V gene TRBV3-1 (or the pseudogene TRBV3-2) combines with J gene TRBJ2-5; unclear D gene. The germline gives CDR1 LGHDT, CDR2 YNNKEL (reference sequence). The CDR3 runs to 13 residues. Deletions cut 4 bases from V and 5 bases from J, with 11 bases between.

This clone was seen only a few times. The J gene is TRBJ2-1, the V gene TRBV5-4; 9 bases align to TRBD1. V lost 6 bases, J lost 7 bases, and 8 bases stayed unmatched. The CDR3 is made up of 14 amino acids. Per germline, CDR1 SGHNT and CDR2 YYREEE (reference sequence). CDR3 sequence (DNA): TGTGCCAGCAATTCCGGGACAGGGTATAATGAGCAGTTCTTC. Amino acid sequence: CASNSGTGYNEQFF.

In the case of this clone: Other DNA sequences in this sample translate to the same CDR3. DNA of the CDR3: TGTGCCAGCAGCGTCGGGGACAGCTATGGCTACACCTTC. Translation: CASSVGDSYGYTF. The J gene is TRBJ1-2, the V gene TRBV9, with 7 bases lining up with TRBD1. This CDR3 has 13 amino acids. Germline CDR1 reads SGDLS; CDR2 reads YYNGEE. The V segment lost 2 bases and the J segment 4 bases; nucleotides outside the gene matches: 2.

This clone came up once. The V call is TRBV4-2, the J call TRBJ1-1; TRBD1 aligns across 7 bases. Germline CDR1 and CDR2: LGHNA and YNFKEQ. With 0 bases clipped from V and 8 bases from J, the junction kept 9 bases outside the gene matches. CDR3 length: 15 amino acids. The CDR3 sequence: CASSQEQGLALEAFF. In DNA form, the CDR3 reads TGTGCCAGCAGCCAAGAACAGGGGTTGGCCCTCGAAGCTTTCTTT.

The rearrangement joins TRBV14 to TRBJ2-2; 12 positions match TRBD2. Trimming cost V 4 bases and J 5 bases; bases outside gene matches: 17. This CDR3 has 20 amino acids. Germline V gene sequence: CDR1 SGHDN, CDR2 FVKESK. CDR3: CASSPLLAGGPPVETGELFF. Written as DNA, the CDR3 is TGTGCCAGCAGCCCCTTACTAGCGGGAGGTCCTCCAGTTGAGACCGGGGAGCTGTTTTTT.

The genes are TRBV6-5 and TRBJ1-1; D might be TRBD1 (5 bases). The length of the CDR3 is 15 residues. V was pared by 2 bases and J by 1 base, with 11 bases between. Germline V gives CDR1 MNHEY, CDR2 SVGAGI. Written as DNA, the CDR3 is TGTGCCAGCAGTTACGATGGCAGGGCGAACACTGAAGCTTTCTTT. Protein product: CASSYDGRANTEAFF.

The chain recombines TRBV24-1 with TRBJ2-1; 14 bases agree with TRBD2. Germline trimming cut 3 bases from V and 8 bases from J; bases unmatched to any gene: 8. This CDR3 region has 17 residues. Germline lookup yields CDR1 KGHDR and CDR2 SFDVKD. The CDR3 region is CATSDPGLAGDHDEQFF. CDR3 nucleotides: TGTGCCACCAGTGATCCGGGACTAGCGGGAGATCACGATGAGCAGTTCTTC.

The chain couples TRBV3-1 (or the pseudogene TRBV3-2) to TRBJ1-4, with 7 positions matching TRBD1. The germline V gene encodes CDR1 LGHDT and CDR2 YNNKEL (reference sequence). This CDR3 has 15 amino acids. Germline trimming cut 3 bases from V and 2 bases from J; bases unmatched to any gene: 3. DNA of the CDR3: TGTGCCAGCAGCCAGTTCAGGGGGACTAATGAAAAACTGTTTTTT. Translating gives CASSQFRGTNEKLFF.

The chain combines TRBV3-1 (or the pseudogene TRBV3-2) with TRBJ1-2, with unresolved D. CDR3 length equals 15 residues. The germline V gene encodes CDR1 LGHDT and CDR2 YNNKEL (reference sequence). Trimming stripped 2 bases from V and 5 bases from J, with 15 bases between. CDR3 residues: CASSQPQREEYGYTF. As DNA, the CDR3 is TGTGCCAGCAGCCAACCTCAACGAGAGGAATATGGCTACACCTTC.

The genes are TRBV6-4 and TRBJ1-2; no firm D call. The CDR3 is made up of 15 amino acids. The V end was cut by 4 bases, the J end by 5 bases, with 17 bases between. Germline V gene data show CDR1 as MRHNA and CDR2 as SNTAGT. For the CDR3, the DNA is TGTGCCAGCAGTGTCGTGCCCCAAGCACCTTATGGCTACACCTTC. Protein: CASSVVPQAPYGYTF.

V is TRBV19 and J is TRBJ1-6; 7 bases agree with TRBD1. CDR1 is LNHDA and CDR2 is SQIVND in the germline V gene (reference sequence). The CDR3 totals 15 residues. The J segment lost 14 bases and the V segment lost 5 bases, leaving 15 bases of the junction unmatched. The CDR3 spells CASSVAGQSLGALHF. The CDR3, as DNA: TGTGCCAGTAGTGTTGCGGGACAGTCTCTTGGAGCCCTCCACTTT.

This chain connects TRBV28 to TRBJ2-7; 8 bases fit TRBD1. Germline CDR1 and CDR2: MDHEN and SYDVKM. This CDR3 contains 15 residues. The ends lost 5 bases at V and 3 bases at J; junction bases unmatched: 9. As DNA, the CDR3 is TGTGCCAGCAGTGTGACCGGGACAGGCCACTACGAGCAGTACTTC. It yields the protein CASSVTGTGHYEQYF.

A few counts support this clone. The chain links TRBV5-1 to TRBJ1-1; D might be TRBD1 (5 bases). CDR1 SGHRS and CDR2 YFSETQ come from the germline V gene. Trimming shortened V by 4 bases and J by 3 bases, and 13 bases separated the two germline ends. The CDR3 loop spans 14 amino acids. The CDR3 nucleotides read TGCGCCAGCAGCGGAGGGGCCCGGGACACTGAAGCTTTCTTT. Translating it yields CASSGGARDTEAFF.

The chain joins TRBV12-3 or TRBV12-4 to TRBJ2-1; TRBD1 aligns across 7 bases. V lost 6 bases to trimming and J lost 8 bases; unmatched junction nucleotides: 4. This CDR3 region has 12 residues. CDR3 loop: CASSPDRDEQFF. CDR3 sequence (DNA): TGTGCCAGCAGCCCCGACAGGGATGAGCAGTTCTTC.

The chain combines TRBV24-1 with TRBJ2-3; 10 bases agree with TRBD2. V lost 5 bases and J lost 1; bases outside the gene matches: 2. The CDR3 has 15 residues. Looked up from germline, CDR1 is KGHDR and CDR2 is SFDVKD. Written as DNA, the CDR3 is TGTGCCACCAGTGTCCTAGCGGGAGGCACAGATACGCAGTATTTT. It translates to CATSVLAGGTDTQYF.

The rearrangement joins TRBV7-2 to TRBJ2-1, with D possibly matching TRBD2 (5 bases). Germline V CDR1 and CDR2: SGHTA, FQGNSA. V shed 4 bases and J shed 8 bases, with 18 bases lying between them. The CDR3 is made up of 15 amino acids. In DNA form, the CDR3 reads TGTGCCAGCAGCTCCCGGACTCCCAAGGGCCATGAGCAGTTCTTC. This codes for CASSSRTPKGHEQFF.

This chain connects TRBV4-1 to TRBJ1-2, with 10 bases lining up with TRBD1. The trim removed 1 base at V and 2 bases at J, leaving 1 base unmatched. This CDR3 region has 15 residues. Germline assignment: CDR1 MGHRA and CDR2 YSYEKL. CDR3 amino acids: CASSQAGQGNYGYTF. The DNA for the CDR3 is TGCGCCAGCAGCCAAGCGGGACAGGGGAACTATGGCTACACCTTC.

The chain couples TRBV19 to TRBJ2-2, with 16 bases identical to TRBD2. The germline V gene has CDR1 LNHDA and CDR2 SQIVND (reference sequence). V shed 7 bases and J 7 bases; nucleotides not matched to a gene: 9. This CDR3 has 17 amino acids. The CDR3: CASIHGTSGGAVGELFF. The CDR3 nucleotides read TGTGCCAGTATTCACGGGACTAGCGGGGGGGCCGTCGGGGAGCTGTTTTTT.

The chain uses TRBV7-9 and TRBJ2-7; TRBD1 aligns across 8 bases. This CDR3 has 12 residues. V lost 5 bases and J lost 5; bases outside the gene matches: 2. The V gene's germline CDR1 is SEHNR and CDR2 FQNEAQ (reference sequence). The CDR3 protein is CASSPTGDEQYV. CDR3 bases: TGTGCCAGCAGCCCGACAGGGGACGAGCAGTACGTC.

This rearrangement joins TRBV5-4 to TRBJ2-5, with 14 bases aligning to TRBD2. This CDR3 is built from 17 residues. The germline V gene encodes CDR1 SGHNT and CDR2 YYREEE (reference sequence). V gave up 4 bases and J gave up 1 base; unmatched junction bases: 6. This CDR3 reads CASSRGLAGDLQETQYF. CDR3 nucleotide sequence: TGTGCCAGCAGCCGGGGACTAGCGGGAGATCTCCAAGAGACCCAGTACTTC. The whole variable domain, remainder taken from reference TRBV5-4 and TRBJ2-5, is ETGVTQSPTHLIKTRGQQVTLRCSSQSGHNTVSWYQQALGQGPQFIFQYYREEENGRGNFPPRFSGLQFPNYSSELNVNALELDDSALYLCASSRGLAGDLQETQYFGPGTRLLVL.

V gene TRBV6-5 combines with J gene TRBJ2-3, with TRBD2 identical over 8 bases. With V trimmed by 7 bases and J by 4 bases, 7 bases remained unmatched. The CDR3 sequence is 14 residues long. CDR1 and CDR2 from the germline V gene are MNHEY and SVGAGI. As DNA, the CDR3 is TGTGCCAGCACGGCGGGGGGAATCGCAGATACGCAGTATTTT. This gives the protein CASTAGGIADTQYF.